These 30 T cell receptor beta chains were all obtained from the same sample, sequenced in a study of T cell responses to AZD1222 COVID-19 vaccine. Libraries were prepared by immunoSEQ multiplex PCR; TCRdb keeps only in-frame clonotypes and omits some of them. The sample lists around 140,000 clones, approximately 92% occurring once. Source: peripheral blood, taken on day 0 of AZD1222 vaccination. These receptors all come from an adult in good health.

The chain joins TRBV29-1 to TRBJ2-5; perhaps TRBD1 as D (6 bases). V lost 8 bases and J lost 4, with 20 bases in between. The CDR3 is 14 amino acids. Germline-derived CDR1 and CDR2 are SQVTM and ANQGSEA. In nucleotides, the CDR3 is TGCAGCTCCCGGGACACAGGGTTAGGAGAGACCCAGTACTTC. It encodes CSSRDTGLGETQYF.

The chain couples TRBV10-3 to TRBJ1-2, with unresolved D. Per germline, CDR1 ENHRY and CDR2 SYGVKD. Trimming removed 0 bases at V and 2 bases at J, with 13 bases between. This CDR3 is built from 16 residues. The CDR3 sequence is CAISESLNRANYGYTF. The CDR3, as DNA: TGTGCCATCAGTGAGTCCCTTAACCGGGCGAACTATGGCTACACCTTC.

The rearrangement uses TRBV4-1 and TRBJ1-3; D uncertain. V lost 6 bases to trimming and J lost 0 bases, with 12 bases between them. The germline CDR1 and CDR2 sequences are MGHRA and YSYEKL. The CDR3 consists of 15 residues. CDR3 nucleotide sequence: TGCGCCAGCAGTTGGAGAGGGCGCTCTGGAAACACCATATATTTT. Residues: CASSWRGRSGNTIYF.

This rearrangement joins TRBV7-3 to TRBJ2-1, with 7 bases matching TRBD2. This CDR3 is 16 amino acids long. J gave up 7 bases and V 0 bases, and 9 bases lay outside the gene matches. Germline lookup yields CDR1 SGHTA and CDR2 FQGTGA. This chain's CDR3 is CASSLTSGEGPNEQFF. In DNA, the CDR3 is TGTGCCAGCAGCTTAACATCGGGGGAGGGCCCGAATGAGCAGTTCTTC.

The CDR3 coding sequence is TGTGCCAGCAGCTTTGACGGGGGGAGCACAGATACGCAGTATTTT. It codes for CASSFDGGSTDTQYF. V and J are TRBV5-4 and TRBJ2-3; TRBD2 aligns across 7 bases. CDR3 length: 15 amino acids. Looked up from germline, CDR1 is SGHNT and CDR2 is YYREEE (reference sequence). The trim removed 2 bases at V and 0 bases at J, leaving 3 bases unmatched.

The chain uses TRBV9 and TRBJ2-7; no definite D call. The CDR3 extends over 13 amino acids. In germline, CDR1 is SGDLS, CDR2 YYNGEE. V lost 0 bases and J 3 bases, leaving 7 bases between the germline ends. Written as DNA, the CDR3 is TGTGCCAGCAGCGTAGACGACGACTACGAGCAGTACTTC. This gives the protein CASSVDDDYEQYF.

This clone was counted once. Other nucleotide sequences from this sample produce the same CDR3. V and J are TRBV7-6 and TRBJ2-7, with D possibly called TRBD1 or TRBD2 (5 bases each). V was clipped by 5 bases and J by 3 bases, with 11 bases between them. This CDR3 contains 13 residues. In germline, CDR1 is SGHVS, CDR2 FNYEAQ. CDR3 protein: CASSPGPNYEQYF. CDR3 nucleotides: TGTGCCAGCAGCCCGGGGCCTAACTACGAGCAGTACTTC. The full variable domain, rest sourced from reference TRBV7-6 and TRBJ2-7, is GAGVSQSPRYKVTKRGQDVALRCDPISGHVSLYWYRQALGQGPEFLTYFNYEAQQDKSGLPNDRFSAERPEGSISTLTIQRTEQRDSAMYRCASSPGPNYEQYFGPGTRLTVT.

This chain uses TRBV10-3 with TRBJ2-6; D could derive from TRBD1 or TRBD2 (5 bases each). The CDR3 contains 16 residues. The V end was cut by 6 bases, the J end by 0 bases, with 12 bases between. Germline V gene data show CDR1 as ENHRY and CDR2 as SYGVKD. The CDR3 sequence is CAISLGRSSGANVLTF. The CDR3, as DNA: TGTGCCATCAGCCTGGGACGGAGCTCTGGGGCCAACGTCCTGACTTTC.

The chain employs TRBV5-4 and TRBJ1-2; 7 bases match TRBD1. This CDR3 is 16 amino acids long. Germline CDR1 is SGHNT and CDR2 is YYREEE (reference sequence). V dropped 5 bases and J dropped 1; count of bases not matched to a gene: 11. The CDR3 protein is CASSEVGTANNYGYTF. CDR3 in DNA: TGTGCCAGCAGTGAAGTCGGGACAGCTAATAACTATGGCTACACCTTC.

The V call is TRBV4-1, the J call TRBJ2-3; D unclear. The CDR3 totals 13 residues. With 1 base removed from V and 6 bases from J, the gap between germline ends came to 8 bases. Germline V lookup: CDR1 MGHRA, CDR2 YSYEKL. DNA of the CDR3: TGCGCCAGCAGCCAAGTAACTATCGATACGCAGTATTTT. This encodes CASSQVTIDTQYF.

The chain recombines TRBV12-3 or TRBV12-4 with TRBJ1-1, with D hard to call. V was trimmed by 1 base and J by 8 bases, leaving 11 bases between them. The length of the CDR3 is 13 residues. The CDR3 region has the DNA TGTGCCAGCAGTTTAGTTGGGGAGAAGGAAGCTTTCTTT. It yields the protein CASSLVGEKEAFF.

V usage is TRBV6-1 and J usage is TRBJ2-3; D not resolved. Germline V gives CDR1 MNHNS, CDR2 SASEGT. This CDR3 has 14 amino acids. With 2 bases removed from V and 0 bases from J, the gap between germline ends came to 6 bases. The CDR3 DNA reads as TGTGCCAGCAGTGAACCCGACAGCACAGATACGCAGTATTTT. Translating gives CASSEPDSTDTQYF.

The sample holds a few counts of this clone. The CDR3 sequence: CAWRDPGWRGYTF. The DNA of the CDR3 is TGTGCCTGGAGGGACCCTGGGTGGCGAGGGTACACCTTC. The V and J genes are TRBV30 and TRBJ1-2; unclear D gene. Germline assignment: CDR1 GTSNPN and CDR2 SVGIG (reference sequence). V was clipped by 3 bases and J by 11 bases, with 19 bases between them. This CDR3 is 13 amino acids long.

This clone appeared a single time. The chain links TRBV27 to TRBJ2-1; D assignment may be TRBD1 or TRBD2 (6 bases each). Germline-derived CDR1 and CDR2 are MNHEY and SMNVEV (reference sequence). V lost 6 bases and J 5 bases, leaving 17 bases between the germline ends. The CDR3 consists of 15 residues. CDR3 sequence reads: CASSRGPTAHNEQFF. The CDR3 region has the DNA TGTGCCAGCAGCCGGGGGCCGACCGCCCACAATGAGCAGTTCTTC.

The chain carries TRBV5-1 and TRBJ2-1; no reliable D call. Germline V lookup: CDR1 SGHRS, CDR2 YFSETQ. The CDR3 is made up of 16 amino acids. The V end lost 0 bases, the J end lost 0 bases, and 10 bases lay between the germline ends. The CDR3 region has the DNA TGCGCCAGCAGCTTGGAAGGGCGCAGCTCCTACAATGAGCAGTTCTTC. Protein: CASSLEGRSSYNEQFF.

This clone was seen a few times. The chain is built from TRBV2 and TRBJ1-2; possibly TRBD1 for D (5 bases). CDR1 SNHLY and CDR2 FYNNEI come from the germline V gene. Deletions cut 10 bases from V and 4 bases from J, with 16 bases between. This CDR3 comprises 13 residues. The CDR3 DNA is TGTGCCACCCTAAACAGGAACCTCTATGGCTACACCTTC. This sequence encodes CATLNRNLYGYTF.

The chain is built from TRBV10-2 and TRBJ2-1; 7 bases fit TRBD2. The V segment lost 7 bases and the J segment 8 bases; nucleotides outside the gene matches: 11. This CDR3 spans 14 amino acids. In germline, CDR1 is WSHSY, CDR2 SAAADI. CDR3 protein: CASIIGRAGYEQFF. CDR3 coding DNA: TGCGCCAGCATTATAGGGAGGGCGGGCTATGAGCAGTTCTTC.

Worth noting for this clone: This sample includes further DNA sequences coding for the same CDR3. The chain combines TRBV3-1 (or the pseudogene TRBV3-2) with TRBJ1-6; 9 bases line up with TRBD1. Germline CDR1 is LGHDT and CDR2 is YNNKEL (reference sequence). This CDR3 spans 14 amino acids. With V trimmed by 3 bases and J by 8 bases, 2 bases remained unmatched. CDR3 sequence: CASSQGQGDSPLHF. CDR3 nucleotides: TGTGCCAGCAGCCAGGGACAGGGAGATTCACCCCTCCACTTT.

This sequence joins TRBV5-1 and TRBJ1-1, with D unclear. This CDR3 contains 12 residues. The V and J ends lost 0 bases and 11 bases respectively, with 11 bases between them. CDR1 SGHRS and CDR2 YFSETQ come from the germline V gene. As DNA, the CDR3 is TGCGCCAGCAGCTTGGAGGGAATCCCGGCTTTCTTT. Translating it yields CASSLEGIPAFF.

The chain joins TRBV7-2 to TRBJ2-1, with D unclear. The CDR3 sequence is 15 residues long. Per the germline V gene, CDR1 is SGHTA and CDR2 is FQGNSA. V was trimmed by 2 bases and J by 4 bases, leaving 12 bases between them. CDR3 region: CASSLIAVLYNEQFF. DNA for the CDR3: TGTGCCAGCAGCTTAATCGCGGTCCTTTACAATGAGCAGTTCTTC. The full variable domain, its missing parts supplied by reference TRBV7-2 and TRBJ2-1, is GAGVSQSPSNKVTEKGKDVELRCDPISGHTALYWYRQSLGQGLEFLIYFQGNSAPDKSGLPSDRFSAERTGGSVSTLTIQRTQQEDSAVYLCASSLIAVLYNEQFFGPGTRLTVL.

V and J are TRBV4-1 and TRBJ1-5, with D uncertain. V lost 1 base to trimming and J lost 4 bases, with 11 bases between them. This CDR3 is built from 15 residues. CDR1 is MGHRA, CDR2 YSYEKL, per germline. CDR3 bases: TGCGCCAGCAGCCAAGTCCCCCGCCATAATCAGCCCCAGCATTTT. This gives the protein CASSQVPRHNQPQHF.

This chain joins TRBV9 and TRBJ1-5; possible D gene TRBD1, 5 bases. Germline V gene sequence: CDR1 SGDLS, CDR2 YYNGEE. V lost 4 bases to trimming and J lost 3 bases, with 14 bases between them. This CDR3 region has 15 residues. This chain's CDR3 is CASSLDGGDNQPQHF. CDR3 DNA sequence: TGTGCCAGCAGCCTTGACGGGGGGGACAATCAGCCCCAGCATTTT.

J is TRBJ2-1 and V is TRBV4-1; 8 bases agree with TRBD2. The CDR3 is 14 residues long. V dropped 4 bases and J dropped 8; count of bases not matched to a gene: 7. Germline CDR1 is MGHRA and CDR2 is YSYEKL. The CDR3 protein is CASSPGREADEQFF. CDR3 in DNA: TGCGCCAGCAGCCCAGGGCGGGAGGCGGATGAGCAGTTCTTC.

CDR3 sequence: CASRPIGLGGYTF. CDR3 sequence (DNA): TGTGCCAGCAGGCCAATCGGGCTAGGTGGCTACACCTTC. The J gene is TRBJ1-2, the V gene TRBV6-5; D is unclear. Trimming removed 6 bases at V and 7 bases at J, with 15 bases between. The CDR3 spans 13 residues. The germline V gene encodes CDR1 MNHEY and CDR2 SVGAGI.

Note on this clone: Other nucleotide sequences in the sample specify the same CDR3. The rearrangement joins TRBV27 to TRBJ1-6; 9 nucleotides align to TRBD1. With V trimmed by 3 bases and J by 7 bases, 1 base remained unmatched. The CDR3 has 14 amino acids. Germline-derived CDR1 and CDR2 are MNHEY and SMNVEV (reference sequence). This CDR3 reads CASSLGTGNSPLHF. CDR3 nucleotide sequence: TGTGCCAGCAGTTTGGGGACAGGGAATTCACCCCTCCACTTT.

This chain links TRBV7-3 with TRBJ2-2; 7 nucleotides line up with TRBD2. CDR1 and CDR2 from the germline V gene are SGHTA and FQGTGA. Germline trimming cut 0 bases from V and 4 bases from J; bases unmatched to any gene: 5. CDR3 length: 16 residues. CDR3 protein: CASSLTNGGSTGELFF. CDR3 nucleotide sequence: TGTGCCAGCAGCTTAACAAACGGGGGGAGCACCGGGGAGCTGTTTTTT.

The V call is TRBV6-4, the J call TRBJ1-2, with 10 bases that match TRBD1. Germline V lookup: CDR1 MRHNA, CDR2 SNTAGT. V gave up 4 bases and J gave up 3 bases; unmatched junction bases: 2. This CDR3 is built from 14 residues. The CDR3 bases are TGTGCCAGCAGTGCGGGGACAGGGGACTATGGCTACACCTTC. Translated, it gives CASSAGTGDYGYTF.

In its sample, this clone was seen once. The chain combines TRBV5-1 with TRBJ2-1; 11 bases map to TRBD1. The V segment lost 0 bases and the J segment 16 bases; nucleotides outside the gene matches: 12. This CDR3 region has 15 residues. CDR1 is SGHRS and CDR2 is YFSETQ in the germline V gene. The CDR3 region is CASSLDGQGASREFF. The DNA of the CDR3 is TGCGCCAGCAGCTTGGATGGACAGGGGGCCTCCAGGGAATTCTTC.

The chain recombines TRBV5-5 with TRBJ1-1; TRBD1 matches at 8 bases. The V gene's germline CDR1 is SGHKS and CDR2 YYEKEE (reference sequence). This CDR3 spans 16 amino acids. Unmatched junction bases numbered 6, after V lost 2 bases and J lost 0 bases. This CDR3 is CASSLGQGEVNTEAFF. The CDR3, as DNA: TGTGCCAGCAGCTTAGGACAGGGTGAGGTGAACACTGAAGCTTTCTTT.

The CDR3 loop reads CASSFLAGGASTDTQYF. In DNA, the CDR3 is TGCGCCAGCAGCTTTCTAGCGGGAGGTGCTAGCACAGATACGCAGTATTTT. The V and J genes are TRBV5-1 and TRBJ2-3, with 11 nucleotides matching TRBD2. This CDR3 contains 17 residues. The J segment lost 0 bases and the V segment lost 2 bases, leaving 5 bases of the junction unmatched. The germline V gene encodes CDR1 SGHRS and CDR2 YFSETQ. Complete variable domain (other parts from reference TRBV5-1 and TRBJ2-3): KAGVTQTPRYLIKTRGQQVTLSCSPISGHRSVSWYQQTPGQGLQFLFEYFSETQRNKGNFPGRFSGRQFSNSRSEMNVSTLELGDSALYLCASSFLAGGASTDTQYFGPGTRLTVL.